Each of the 16 T cell receptor beta chains below was sequenced from the same sample in a study of beta chain features in type 1 diabetes (dated by TCRdb to the late 2010s). The method behind the library was the immunoSEQ multiplex PCR assay. All of the isolated RNA was reverse transcribed with the High Capacity cDNA Reverse Transcription Kit, so expressed TCRB transcripts were sequenced. The table was pulled from immuneACCESS by TCRdb, which kept in-frame rearrangements only. Such tables lose some clones; where checked, under half of the loss comes from unresolved V genes, and the rest has no known cause. The sample yields some 44,000 clones; approximately 72% were counted once. The biggest ten clones account for approximately 2% of the sample. Points the paper makes about the study in general: Type 1 diabetes patients showed a moderate but significant shortening of TCRB CDR3 length in all four CD4+ subsets.

Their cognate antigens are unknown. The sequenced sample was Tregs from blood. Sample cell subset or site, as interpreted from the label and publication: regulatory CD4+ T cells. The source is a woman younger than 30 with type 1 diabetes.

This clone was observed a handful of times. This rearrangement joins TRBV7-3 to TRBJ1-1, with D perhaps TRBD1 (5 bases). Trimming cost V 2 bases and J 5 bases, with 12 bases left between them. This CDR3 contains 14 residues. Germline V lookup: CDR1 SGHTA, CDR2 FQGTGA. CDR3 coding DNA: TGTGCCAGCAGCTTAGATAGGGGCCGAACTGAAGCTTTCTTT. The encoded protein is CASSLDRGRTEAFF.

The V gene is TRBV15, the J gene TRBJ1-5; D unresolved. V dropped 0 bases and J dropped 2 bases, with 8 bases sitting between them. Germline V gene data show CDR1 as LNHNV and CDR2 as YYDKDF (reference sequence). The CDR3 has 15 residues. Here the CDR3 DNA reads TGTGCCACCAGCAGAGATCCGCGGGGCAATCAGCCCCAGCATTTT. Translated, it gives CATSRDPRGNQPQHF.

The chain combines TRBV5-1 with TRBJ2-3; 8 positions match TRBD1. CDR1 is SGHRS, CDR2 YFSETQ, per germline. The CDR3 covers 13 residues. V shed 3 bases and J 4 bases; nucleotides not matched to a gene: 1. The CDR3 loop reads CASSWTGPDTQYF. The CDR3 DNA is TGCGCCAGCAGCTGGACAGGGCCAGATACGCAGTATTTT.

The sample holds a few counts of this clone. The chain carries TRBV19 and TRBJ2-7, with 10 bases matching TRBD2. Germline assignment: CDR1 LNHDA and CDR2 SQIVND (reference sequence). There are 13 residues in the CDR3. The J segment lost 1 base and the V segment lost 9 bases, leaving 3 bases of the junction unmatched. CDR3 DNA sequence: TGTGCCAGCGGGACTAGCGCTTCCTACGAGCAGTACTTC. Protein sequence: CASGTSASYEQYF.

This clone appeared a few times. The chain links TRBV2 to TRBJ2-3; D is perhaps TRBD2 (5 bases). CDR3 size: 13 residues. CDR1 and CDR2 (germline): SNHLY, FYNNEI. Trimming took 5 bases from V and 7 from J, leaving 13 bases between them. DNA of the CDR3: TGTGCCAGCAGTACAAGGACTTTCCATACGCAGTATTTT. Encoded protein: CASSTRTFHTQYF.

The V gene is TRBV28, the J gene TRBJ1-5; 7 nucleotides line up with TRBD1. The CDR3 extends over 15 amino acids. Per germline, CDR1 MDHEN and CDR2 SYDVKM. J was trimmed by 3 bases and V by 3 bases; bases with no gene match: 5. This CDR3 reads CASSLAGGINQPQHF. CDR3 bases: TGTGCCAGCAGTTTGGCAGGGGGGATCAATCAGCCCCAGCATTTT.

The chain carries TRBV29-1 and TRBJ2-6; tentative D call: TRBD2 (5 bases). The CDR3 runs to 13 residues. The V end was cut by 7 bases, the J end by 0 bases, with 7 bases between. Germline CDR1 is SQVTM and CDR2 is ANQGSEA. CDR3 sequence reads: CSAGFSGANVLTF. DNA of the CDR3: TGCAGCGCGGGATTCTCTGGGGCCAACGTCCTGACTTTC.

This clone was detected only a few times. The gene calls are TRBV7-2 and TRBJ1-1; 8 nucleotides line up with TRBD1. There are 14 residues in the CDR3. Germline CDR1 and CDR2: SGHTA and FQGNSA. The V gene end was trimmed by 5 bases and the J gene end by 2 bases; junction bases not matched to a gene: 4. The CDR3 region is CASSARGLNTEAFF. In DNA form, the CDR3 reads TGTGCCAGCAGCGCCAGGGGGCTCAACACTGAAGCTTTCTTT.

The CDR3 loop reads CASSLALSGGLIDQPQHF. CDR3 nucleotides: TGTGCCAGCAGCTTAGCGCTCTCAGGGGGCTTGATCGATCAGCCCCAGCATTTT. The chain joins TRBV7-2 to TRBJ1-5, with 8 positions matching TRBD1. This CDR3 has 18 residues. CDR1 and CDR2 from the germline V gene are SGHTA and FQGNSA. V trimming: 0 bases; J trimming: 5 bases; junction bases outside the gene matches: 12.

The rearrangement joins TRBV7-9 to TRBJ1-2; no clear D. V shed 5 bases and J shed 2 bases, with 12 bases lying between them. From germline, CDR1 is SEHNR and CDR2 FQNEAQ (reference sequence). The CDR3 covers 14 residues. CDR3 region: CASSLHTLNYGYTF. The CDR3 DNA reads as TGTGCCAGCAGCCTCCACACGCTGAACTATGGCTACACCTTC.

The chain's CDR3 is CASSLGQGPGEQYF. The CDR3 DNA reads as TGTGCCAGCAGCTTAGGGCAGGGCCCAGGGGAGCAGTACTTC. The V and J genes are TRBV7-2 and TRBJ2-7, with D possibly being TRBD1 (5 bases). V lost 1 base and J lost 7, with 14 bases in between. Looked up from germline, CDR1 is SGHTA and CDR2 is FQGNSA. The CDR3 consists of 14 residues.

The V and J genes are TRBV2 and TRBJ1-1, with D tentatively TRBD1 (6 bases). This CDR3 is 14 amino acids long. V was shortened by 4 bases and J by 4 bases, with 13 bases between the two germline ends. Per germline, CDR1 SNHLY and CDR2 FYNNEI. The CDR3 DNA is TGTGCCAGCAGTGGCCTAGCCAGGGGCACTGAAGCTTTCTTT. This translates into CASSGLARGTEAFF.

This clone has only a few counts. This chain links TRBV11-2 with TRBJ2-5, with 7 positions matching TRBD1. The J call may be in error: the DNA end matches TRBJ2-7 better. Germline lookup yields CDR1 SGHAT and CDR2 FQNNGV. The length of the CDR3 is 16 residues. The CDR3 nucleotides are TGTGCCAGCAGCTTAGCGTTGGGACAGAATCTCTACGAGCAGTACTTC. Amino acid sequence: CASSLALGQNLYEQYF.

This clone rates as medium-sized. The rearrangement links TRBV11-2 to TRBJ1-5; 8 bases line up with TRBD1. CDR1 and CDR2 (germline): SGHAT, FQNNGV. The trim removed 3 bases at V and 3 bases at J, leaving 1 base unmatched. CDR3 length: 14 amino acids. The CDR3 nucleotides are TGTGCCAGCAGCTTGACAGGGGTCAATCAGCCCCAGCATTTT. Its protein product is CASSLTGVNQPQHF.

This chain links TRBV29-1 with TRBJ1-1; 7 bases agree with TRBD1. Per the germline V gene, CDR1 is SQVTM and CDR2 is ANQGSEA. CDR3 length: 14 amino acids. V dropped 8 bases and J dropped 1; count of bases not matched to a gene: 10. As DNA, the CDR3 is TGCAGCACGATCAGGGGGTCGGGGAACACTGAAGCTTTCTTT. Residues: CSTIRGSGNTEAFF.

This chain links TRBV5-6 with TRBJ2-7; 7 bases align to TRBD1. The CDR3 loop spans 14 amino acids. Germline V gene lookup returns CDR1 SGHDT and CDR2 YYEEEE. After removal of 1 base from V and 2 bases from J, the junction contained 3 bases not matched to a gene. The chain's CDR3 is CASSLLDRPYEQYF. DNA of the CDR3: TGTGCCAGCAGCTTGTTGGACAGGCCCTACGAGCAGTACTTC.